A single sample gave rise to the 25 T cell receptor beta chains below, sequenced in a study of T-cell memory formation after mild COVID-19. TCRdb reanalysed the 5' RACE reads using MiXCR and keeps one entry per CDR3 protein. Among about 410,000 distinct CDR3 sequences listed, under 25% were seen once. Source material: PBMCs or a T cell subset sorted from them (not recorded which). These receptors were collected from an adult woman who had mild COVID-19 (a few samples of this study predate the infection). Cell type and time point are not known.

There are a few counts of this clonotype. CDR3: CASGLGDNSPLHF. DNA for the CDR3: TGTGCCAGCGGGCTCGGGGATAATTCACCCCTCCACTTT. The chain joins TRBV12-3 or TRBV12-4 to TRBJ1-6; no firm D call. V lost 8 bases and J 5 bases, leaving 10 bases between the germline ends. This CDR3 is built from 13 residues.

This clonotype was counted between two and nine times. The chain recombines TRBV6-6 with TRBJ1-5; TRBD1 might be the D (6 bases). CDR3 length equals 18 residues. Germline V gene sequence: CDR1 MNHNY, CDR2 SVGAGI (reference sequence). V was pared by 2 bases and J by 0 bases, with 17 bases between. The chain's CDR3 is CASSYEDLGGYSNQPQHF. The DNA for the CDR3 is TGTGCCAGCAGTTACGAGGACCTAGGGGGATATAGCAATCAGCCCCAGCATTTT.

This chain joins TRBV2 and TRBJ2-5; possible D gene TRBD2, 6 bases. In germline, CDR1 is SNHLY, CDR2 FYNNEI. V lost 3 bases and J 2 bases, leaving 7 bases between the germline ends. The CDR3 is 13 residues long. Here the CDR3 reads CASSEEGQETQYF. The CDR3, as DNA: TGTGCCAGCAGTGAGGAGGGGCAAGAGACCCAGTACTTC. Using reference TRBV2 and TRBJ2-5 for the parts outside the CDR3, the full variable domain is EPEVTQTPSHQVTQMGQEVILRCVPISNHLYFYWYRQILGQKVEFLVSFYNNEISEKSEIFDDQFSVERPDGSNFTLKIRSTKLEDSAMYFCASSEEGQETQYFGPGTRLLVL.

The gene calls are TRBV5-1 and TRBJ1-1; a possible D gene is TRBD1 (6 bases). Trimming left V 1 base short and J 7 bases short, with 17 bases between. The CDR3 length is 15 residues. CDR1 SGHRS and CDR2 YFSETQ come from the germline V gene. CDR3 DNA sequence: TGCGCCAGCAGCTTGTTCCCAAACAGGGATAGTGAAGCTTTCTTT. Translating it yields CASSLFPNRDSEAFF.

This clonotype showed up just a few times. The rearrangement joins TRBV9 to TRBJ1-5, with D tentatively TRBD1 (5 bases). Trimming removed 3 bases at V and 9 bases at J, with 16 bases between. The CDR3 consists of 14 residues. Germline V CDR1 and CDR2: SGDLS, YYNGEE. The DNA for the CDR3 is TGTGCCAGCAGCGCCCTACCCAACCAGGGGCCCCAGCATTTT. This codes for CASSALPNQGPQHF.

CDR3 amino acids: CAWSEGGGKLFF. The CDR3 DNA reads TGTGCCTGGAGCGAAGGGGGGGGAAAACTGTTTTTT. The V call is TRBV30, the J call TRBJ1-4, with D possibly matching TRBD1 (6 bases). This CDR3 has 12 residues. V lost 3 bases and J 10 bases, leaving 12 bases between the germline ends. Germline CDR1 GTSNPN, CDR2 SVGIG (reference sequence). Drawing the rest from reference TRBV30 and TRBJ1-4, the complete variable domain is SQTIHQWPATLVQPVGSPLSLECTVEGTSNPNLYWYRQAAGRGLQLLFYSVGIGQISSEVPQNLSASRPQDRQFILSSKKLLLSDSGFYLCAWSEGGGKLFFGSGTQLSVL.

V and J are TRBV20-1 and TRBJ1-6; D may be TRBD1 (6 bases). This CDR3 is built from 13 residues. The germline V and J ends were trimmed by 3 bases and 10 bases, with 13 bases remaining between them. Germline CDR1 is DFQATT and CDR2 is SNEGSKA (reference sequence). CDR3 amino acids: CSARETGLSPLHF. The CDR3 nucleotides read TGCAGTGCTAGGGAAACAGGGTTATCACCCCTCCACTTT.

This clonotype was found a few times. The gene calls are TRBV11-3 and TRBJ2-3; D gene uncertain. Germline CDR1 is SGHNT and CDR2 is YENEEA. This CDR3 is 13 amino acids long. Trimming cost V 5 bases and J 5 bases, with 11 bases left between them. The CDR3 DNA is TGTGCCAGCAGCCTGAACTACCGAGATACGCAGTATTTT. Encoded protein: CASSLNYRDTQYF.

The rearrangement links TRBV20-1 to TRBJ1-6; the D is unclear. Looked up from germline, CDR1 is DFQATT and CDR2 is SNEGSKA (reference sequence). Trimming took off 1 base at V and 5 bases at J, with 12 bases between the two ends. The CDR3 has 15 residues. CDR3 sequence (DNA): TGCAGTGCTAGAGGAGGGCGCGGGGATAATTCACCCCTCCACTTT. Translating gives CSARGGRGDNSPLHF.

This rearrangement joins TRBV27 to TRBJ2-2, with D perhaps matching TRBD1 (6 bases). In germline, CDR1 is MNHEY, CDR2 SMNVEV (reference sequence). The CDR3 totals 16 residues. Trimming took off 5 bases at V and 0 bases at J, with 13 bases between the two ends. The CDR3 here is CASSLKGTPNTGELFF. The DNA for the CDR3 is TGTGCCAGCAGTCTAAAGGGGACACCGAACACCGGGGAGCTGTTTTTT.

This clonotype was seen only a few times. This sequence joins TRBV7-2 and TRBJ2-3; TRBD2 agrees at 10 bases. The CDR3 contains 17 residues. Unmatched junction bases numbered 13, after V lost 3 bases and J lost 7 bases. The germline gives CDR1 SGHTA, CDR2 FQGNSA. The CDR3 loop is CASSFSTLAGVSNTQYF. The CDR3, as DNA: TGTGCCAGCAGCTTTTCTACCCTAGCGGGGGTATCCAATACGCAGTATTTT.

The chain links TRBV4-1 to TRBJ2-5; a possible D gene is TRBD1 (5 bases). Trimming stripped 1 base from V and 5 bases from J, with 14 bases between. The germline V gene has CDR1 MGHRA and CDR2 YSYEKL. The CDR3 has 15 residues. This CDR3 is CASSQGGSTLETQYF. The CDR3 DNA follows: TGCGCCAGCAGCCAAGGGGGCTCAACTCTGGAGACCCAGTACTTC.

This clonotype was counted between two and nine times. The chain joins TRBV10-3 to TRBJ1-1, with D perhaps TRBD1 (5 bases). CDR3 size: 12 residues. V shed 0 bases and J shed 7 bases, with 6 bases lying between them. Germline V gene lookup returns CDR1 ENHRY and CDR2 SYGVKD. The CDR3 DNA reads TGTGCCATCAGTGAGTCTGGGGGTGAAGCTTTCTTT. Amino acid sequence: CAISESGGEAFF.

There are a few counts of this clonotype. CDR3 sequence: CASSTGTSGGQETQYF. The CDR3 DNA sequence: TGTGCCAGCAGCACGGGGACTAGCGGGGGGCAAGAGACCCAGTACTTC. The V gene is TRBV7-2, the J gene TRBJ2-5, with 15 nucleotides matching TRBD2. Germline V gene sequence: CDR1 SGHTA, CDR2 FQGNSA. CDR3 length equals 16 residues. V lost 5 bases, J lost 2 bases, and 3 bases stayed unmatched.

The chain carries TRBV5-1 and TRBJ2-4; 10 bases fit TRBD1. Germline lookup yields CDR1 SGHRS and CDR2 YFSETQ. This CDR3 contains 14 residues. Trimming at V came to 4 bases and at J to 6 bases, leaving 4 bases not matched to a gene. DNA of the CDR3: TGCGCCAGCAGCCCCAGGACAGGGGGAAACATTCAGTACTTC. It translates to CASSPRTGGNIQYF.

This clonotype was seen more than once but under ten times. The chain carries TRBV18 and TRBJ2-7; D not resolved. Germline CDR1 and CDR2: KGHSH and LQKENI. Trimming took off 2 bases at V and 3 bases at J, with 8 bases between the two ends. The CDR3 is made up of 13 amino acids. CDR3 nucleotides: TGTGCCAGCTCACCAGGATCTAACTACGAGCAGTACTTC. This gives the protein CASSPGSNYEQYF.

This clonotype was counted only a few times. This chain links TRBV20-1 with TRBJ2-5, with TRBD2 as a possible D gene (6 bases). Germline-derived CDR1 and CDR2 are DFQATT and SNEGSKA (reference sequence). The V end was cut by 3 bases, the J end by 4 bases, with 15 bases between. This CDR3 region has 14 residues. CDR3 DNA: TGCAGTGCTAGTGCGGGGCAGGGAGGAGAGACCCAGTACTTC. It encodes CSASAGQGGETQYF.

The CDR3 coding sequence is TGTGCCACCAGTGACTGGGACAGCCCGAACACCGGGGAGCTGTTTTTT. Encoded protein: CATSDWDSPNTGELFF. This chain uses TRBV24-1 with TRBJ2-2, with TRBD1 identical over 7 bases. The germline gives CDR1 KGHDR, CDR2 SFDVKD. The CDR3 extends over 16 amino acids. After removal of 4 bases from V and 0 bases from J, the junction contained 4 bases not matched to a gene.

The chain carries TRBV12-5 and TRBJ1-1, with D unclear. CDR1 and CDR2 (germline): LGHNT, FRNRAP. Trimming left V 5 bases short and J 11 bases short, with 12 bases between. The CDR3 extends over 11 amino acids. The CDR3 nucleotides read TGTGCTAGTGGTCGAGGGATGAGGGCTTTCTTT. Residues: CASGRGMRAFF.

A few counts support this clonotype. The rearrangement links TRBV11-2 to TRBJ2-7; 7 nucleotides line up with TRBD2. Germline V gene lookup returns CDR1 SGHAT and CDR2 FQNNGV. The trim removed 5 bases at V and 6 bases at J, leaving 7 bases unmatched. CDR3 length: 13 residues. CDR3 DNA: TGTGCCAGCAGCGCCTATTGGGAGGGCGAGCAGTACTTC. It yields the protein CASSAYWEGEQYF. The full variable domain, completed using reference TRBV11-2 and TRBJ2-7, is EAGVAQSPRYKIIEKRQSVAFWCNPISGHATLYWYQQILGQGPKLLIQFQNNGVVDDSQLPKDRFSAERLKGVDSTLKIQPAKLEDSAVYLCASSAYWEGEQYFGPGTRLTVT.

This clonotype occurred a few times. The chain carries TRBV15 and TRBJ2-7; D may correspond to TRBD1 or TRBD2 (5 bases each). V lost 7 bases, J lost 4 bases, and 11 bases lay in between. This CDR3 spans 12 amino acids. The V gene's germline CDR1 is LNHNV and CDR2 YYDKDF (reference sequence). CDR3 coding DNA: TGTGCCACCACCAGGGACGGATACGAGCAGTACTTC. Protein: CATTRDGYEQYF.

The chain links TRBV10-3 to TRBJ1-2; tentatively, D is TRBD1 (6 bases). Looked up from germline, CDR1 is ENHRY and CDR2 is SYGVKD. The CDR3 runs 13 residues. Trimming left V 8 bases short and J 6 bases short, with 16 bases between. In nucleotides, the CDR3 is TGTGCCATCCGCTCCGTCAGGGGAGATGGCTACACCTTC. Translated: CAIRSVRGDGYTF.

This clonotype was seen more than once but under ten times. Here the CDR3 DNA reads TGTGCCAGCAGTTATAATCCGATAACCACCTACGAGCAGTACTTC. Translated, it gives CASSYNPITTYEQYF. The rearrangement uses TRBV6-5 and TRBJ2-7, with D uncertain. Trimming shortened V by 3 bases and J by 2 bases, and 14 bases separated the two germline ends. This CDR3 has 15 residues. The germline CDR1 and CDR2 sequences are MNHEY and SVGAGI.

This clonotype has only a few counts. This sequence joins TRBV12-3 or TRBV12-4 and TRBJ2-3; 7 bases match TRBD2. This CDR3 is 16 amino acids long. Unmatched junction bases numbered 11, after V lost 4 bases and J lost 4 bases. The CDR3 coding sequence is TGTGCCAGCAGTTCCCTAGCGGAAAGGGACCCAGATACGCAGTATTTT. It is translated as CASSSLAERDPDTQYF.

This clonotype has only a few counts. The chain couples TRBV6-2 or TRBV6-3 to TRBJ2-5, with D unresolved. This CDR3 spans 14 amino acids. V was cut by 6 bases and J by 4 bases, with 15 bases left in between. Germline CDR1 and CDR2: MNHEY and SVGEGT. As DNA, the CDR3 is TGTGCCAGCAGCCTGGGAAGCCCAGGAGAGACCCAGTACTTC. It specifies CASSLGSPGETQYF.